This entry is about one TCR beta chain. Its specificity is not known. Healthy bone marrow donors made up the cohort. This sample was taken from a study of cytomegalovirus exposure and HLA in healthy donors. PCR primers comprised 60 Vbeta and 13 Jbeta primers. Assay: immunoSEQ multiplex PCR; the TCRdb copy retains only in-frame clones and omits some. This sample has approximately 140,000 clones, with 65% to 85% found just once. General observations from the study: About 90% or about 30% of the time was how often most TCR beta V segments were productive, according to an earlier analysis. Most subjects' HLA-A and HLA-B alleles were reportedly predicted from TCR beta sequences.

Per germline, CDR1 MGHDK and CDR2 SYGVNS. This CDR3 is 14 amino acids long. Trimming removed 4 bases from V and 0 bases from J, with 9 bases in between. Sequenced sample: PBMCs. The sequence derives from a woman in her late teens or twenties in good health and CMV-seronegative. The chain carries TRBV25-1 and TRBJ2-5, with a tentative D call TRBD2 (6 bases). The CDR3 is CASSARDYQETQYF. CDR3 in DNA: TGTGCCAGCAGTGCCCGGGACTACCAAGAGACCCAGTACTTC. Complete variable domain (other parts from reference TRBV25-1 and TRBJ2-5): EADIYQTPRYLVIGTGKKITLECSQTMGHDKMYWYQQDPGMELHLIHYSYGVNSTEKGDLSSESTVSRIRTEHFPLTLESARPSHTSQYLCASSARDYQETQYFGPGTRLLVL.